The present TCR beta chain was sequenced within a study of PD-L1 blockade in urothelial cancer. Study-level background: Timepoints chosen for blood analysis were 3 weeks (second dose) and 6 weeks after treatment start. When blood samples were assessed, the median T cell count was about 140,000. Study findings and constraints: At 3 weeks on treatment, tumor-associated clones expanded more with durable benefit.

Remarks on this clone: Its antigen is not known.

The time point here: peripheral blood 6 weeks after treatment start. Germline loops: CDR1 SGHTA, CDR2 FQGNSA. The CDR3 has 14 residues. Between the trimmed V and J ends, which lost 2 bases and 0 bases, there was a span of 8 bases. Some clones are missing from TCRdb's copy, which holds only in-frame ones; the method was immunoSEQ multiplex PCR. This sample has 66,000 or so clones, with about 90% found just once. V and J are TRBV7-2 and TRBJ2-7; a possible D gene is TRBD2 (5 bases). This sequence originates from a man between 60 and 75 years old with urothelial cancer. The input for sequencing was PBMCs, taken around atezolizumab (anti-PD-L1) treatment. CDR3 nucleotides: TGTGCCAGCAGCTTATGGAGCGGCTCCTACGAGCAGTACTTC. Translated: CASSLWSGSYEQYF.